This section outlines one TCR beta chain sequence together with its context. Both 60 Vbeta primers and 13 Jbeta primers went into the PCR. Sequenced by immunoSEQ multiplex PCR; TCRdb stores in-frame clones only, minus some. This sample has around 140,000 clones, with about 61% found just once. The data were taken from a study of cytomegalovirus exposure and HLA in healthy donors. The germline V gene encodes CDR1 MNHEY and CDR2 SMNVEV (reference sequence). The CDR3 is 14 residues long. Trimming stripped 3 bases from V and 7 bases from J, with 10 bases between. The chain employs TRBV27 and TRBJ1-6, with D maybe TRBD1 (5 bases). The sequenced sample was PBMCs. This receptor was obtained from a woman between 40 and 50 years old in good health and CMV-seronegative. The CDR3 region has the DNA TGTGCCAGCAGTTTCGACCCAGGGAATTCACCCCTCCACTTT. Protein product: CASSFDPGNSPLHF.